Following are 18 T cell receptor beta chains from one sample sequenced in a study of monozygotic twins with inflammatory bowel disease. TCRdb reprocessed the 5' RACE reads, keeping one entry per CDR3 protein, no DNA. The table for this sample gives 110,000 or so distinct CDR3 sequences. The sample consisted of blood. These receptor sequences come from a human donor with ulcerative colitis or Crohn's disease, or a healthy co-twin of an affected twin (not recorded which).

The chain combines TRBV7-2 with TRBJ2-1; TCRdb names TRBD2, which stays unverified in the absence of DNA. The germline V gene has CDR1 SGHTA and CDR2 FQGNSA. This CDR3 contains 14 residues. This chain's CDR3 is CASSLSLTSAEQFF.

The V and J genes are TRBV24-1 and TRBJ2-6; checking the TCRdb D call of TRBD1 is not possible without DNA. This CDR3 is built from 18 residues. Germline loops: CDR1 KGHDR, CDR2 SFDVKD. CDR3 protein: CATSDSDRGDSGANVLTF.

J is TRBJ1-1 and V is TRBV20-1; TCRdb calls TRBD1, which cannot be checked without DNA. There are 13 residues in the CDR3. In germline, CDR1 is DFQATT, CDR2 SNEGSKA (reference sequence). The CDR3 sequence: CSATSGLNTEAFF.

The J gene is TRBJ2-1, the V gene TRBV7-2; TCRdb indicates TRBD2, and absent DNA this call remains unverified. This CDR3 spans 16 amino acids. CDR1 and CDR2 from the germline V gene are SGHTA and FQGNSA. CDR3 residues: CASSTWGTSGGNEQFF.

The V gene is TRBV20-1, the J gene TRBJ2-3. In germline, CDR1 is DFQATT, CDR2 SNEGSKA (reference sequence). The CDR3 consists of 15 residues. CDR3 sequence: CSARDEPQFTDTQYF.

The V and J genes are TRBV6-5 and TRBJ1-5; TCRdb designates TRBD1, a call that cannot be tested without DNA. The CDR3 is made up of 16 amino acids. Germline CDR1 and CDR2: MNHEY and SVGAGI. This chain's CDR3 is CASSYFPPGSNQPQHF.

This rearrangement joins TRBV23-1 to TRBJ2-7; TCRdb outputs TRBD1, but without DNA this stays unchecked. TRBV23-1 is an open reading frame, and its role is uncertain. CDR3 length: 14 residues. CDR3 residues: CASTGAYRSYEQYF.

The chain combines TRBV15 with TRBJ1-1; with no DNA, the TCRdb D assignment of TRBD1 cannot be verified. This CDR3 contains 15 residues. Germline CDR1 is LNHNV and CDR2 is YYDKDF (reference sequence). The CDR3 sequence is CATSRVGQGYPEAFF. Full variable domain (rest looked up from reference TRBV15 and TRBJ1-1): DAMVIQNPRYQVTQFGKPVTLSCSQTLNHNVMYWYQQKSSQAPKLLFHYYDKDFNNEADTPDNFQSRRPNTSFCFLDIRSPGLGDTAMYLCATSRVGQGYPEAFFGQGTRLTVV.

V is TRBV20-1 and J is TRBJ2-5; TCRdb indicates TRBD1, and absent DNA this call remains unverified. CDR3 length: 16 residues. Germline loops: CDR1 DFQATT, CDR2 SNEGSKA (reference sequence). The chain's CDR3 is CSASVLAGRIQETQYF.

The chain links TRBV5-1 to TRBJ2-2; TCRdb reports TRBD1, a call that lacks DNA to check it against. This CDR3 has 15 residues. Germline CDR1 reads SGHRS; CDR2 reads YFSETQ. The CDR3 region is CASSIDGGQNGELFF.

The chain combines TRBV10-3 with TRBJ2-7. This CDR3 contains 11 residues. Germline assignment: CDR1 ENHRY and CDR2 SYGVKD. CDR3 residues: CAISNSYEQYF.

The chain couples TRBV5-6 to TRBJ1-4. CDR3 length: 14 residues. Germline V gene lookup returns CDR1 SGHDT and CDR2 YYEEEE. CDR3 amino acids: CASSLDATNEKLFF.

This sequence joins TRBV5-1 and TRBJ2-2. The CDR3 is made up of 11 amino acids. Per germline, CDR1 SGHRS and CDR2 YFSETQ. CDR3 residues: CASQDTGELFF. Combining the CDR3 with reference TRBV5-1 and TRBJ2-2 gives the whole variable domain KAGVTQTPRYLIKTRGQQVTLSCSPISGHRSVSWYQQTPGQGLQFLFEYFSETQRNKGNFPGRFSGRQFSNSRSEMNVSTLELGDSALYLCASQDTGELFFGEGSRLTVL.

The rearrangement joins TRBV20-1 to TRBJ2-2; TCRdb's assignment of TRBD2 cannot be checked, as there is no DNA. Germline CDR1 is DFQATT and CDR2 is SNEGSKA (reference sequence). The CDR3 totals 15 residues. This chain's CDR3 is CSARDGPSVAGELFF.

The gene calls are TRBV5-6 and TRBJ2-5; the D call from TCRdb, TRBD2, cannot be confirmed without DNA. Germline V gene data show CDR1 as SGHDT and CDR2 as YYEEEE. The CDR3 has 17 residues. CDR3 sequence reads: CASSLGLAGGLRETQYF. The full variable domain, in which reference TRBV5-6 and TRBJ2-5 provide the parts outside the CDR3, is DAGVTQSPTHLIKTRGQQVTLRCSPKSGHDTVSWYQQALGQGPQFIFQYYEEEERQRGNFPDRFSGHQFPNYSSELNVNALLLGDSALYLCASSLGLAGGLRETQYFGPGTRLLVL.

V gene TRBV12-5 combines with J gene TRBJ2-5; TCRdb lists TRBD2, though no DNA is available to test this call. The germline CDR1 and CDR2 sequences are LGHNT and FRNRAP. This CDR3 comprises 13 residues. CDR3 in amino acids: CASGFGRVETQYF.

The J gene is TRBJ2-1, the V gene TRBV7-2. CDR1 is SGHTA, CDR2 FQGNSA, per germline. This CDR3 is built from 12 residues. This chain's CDR3 is CASSLVGIEQFF.

V and J are TRBV28 and TRBJ2-1; TCRdb gives TRBD2 as the D gene, but with no DNA this cannot be confirmed. The CDR3 totals 13 residues. CDR1 and CDR2 (germline): MDHEN, SYDVKM. CDR3 loop: CASRTSGNDEQFF.